This is a list of T cell receptor beta chains from one sample in a study of technical replicates of blood from a handful of donors. Repertoires were generated with immunoSEQ multiplex PCR, while TCRdb's copy carries only in-frame clones and drops some. In the table there are tens of thousands of clones, approximately 92% of which are singletons. The specimen sequenced was T cells isolated from PBMCs. These receptors originate from a human donor in good health. CDR3s include the opening cysteine and the closing phenylalanine or tryptophan. A D gene is named only where the DNA matches it firmly. The size entry is marked missing in some rows and otherwise reads once, few, many or a size class.

j_call | clone_size | v_call | d_call | cdr3_nt | cdr3_aa
TRBJ2-3 | - | TRBV9 | - | TGTGCCAGCAGCGCGTCAGGGCCCCCCACAGATACGCAGTATTTT | CASSASGPPTDTQYF
TRBJ1-5 | - | TRBV7-8 | - | TGTGCCAGCAGCTTAGGATTGGGGACAAATCAGCCCCAGCATTTT | CASSLGLGTNQPQHF
TRBJ2-7 | - | TRBV5-6 | - | TGTGCCAGCAGCTTGATGGTCCTTCCCAGGGGCTACGAGCAGTACTTC | CASSLMVLPRGYEQYF
TRBJ1-5 | once | TRBV7-6 | - | TGTGCCAGCAGCTTAGTGGGGGGAAGCAATCAGCCCCAGCATTTT | CASSLVGGSNQPQHF
TRBJ2-7 | - | TRBV28 | TRBD1 | TGTGCCAGCAGTTTACCCAACCCAGGACAGGGGATTCCCCTCTACGAGCAGTACTTC | CASSLPNPGQGIPLYEQYF
TRBJ2-7 | - | TRBV7-9 | TRBD1 | TGTGCCAGCAGCTTGACCGGGACAGGGGCGAGCGAGCAGTACTTC | CASSLTGTGASEQYF
TRBJ1-5 | - | TRBV5-1 | - | TGCGCCAGCAGCCTCCGCCCGGATCAGCCCCAGCATTTT | CASSLRPDQPQHF
TRBJ2-3 | - | TRBV7-3 | TRBD2 | TGTGCCAGCAGCCCCCGACTAGCGGGAACGGGGTCAGATACGCAGTATTTT | CASSPRLAGTGSDTQYF
TRBJ2-7 | - | TRBV10-3 | - | TGTGCCATCAGTGTGCCGGGAACCGAGCAGTACTTC | CAISVPGTEQYF
TRBJ1-4 | once | TRBV27 | - | TGTGCCAGCAGTTCTCAGGCAGATGTTGCAACTAATGAAAAACTGTTTTTT | CASSSQADVATNEKLFF
TRBJ2-7 | once | TRBV7-9 | TRBD2 | TGTGCCAGCAGCTTAGCGTCTAGCGGTACCTACGAGCAGTACTTC | CASSLASSGTYEQYF
TRBJ2-4 | - | TRBV10-3 | - | TGTGCCATCAGTGAGTCCACAGGCACTAAAAACATTCAGTACTTC | CAISESTGTKNIQYF
TRBJ2-1 | - | TRBV5-1 | TRBD2 | TGCGCCAGCTTCGGACTAGCGGGAGGGGAGAGCTCCTACAATGAGCAGTTCTTC | CASFGLAGGESSYNEQFF
TRBJ1-5 | - | TRBV19 | - | TGTGCCACCCGGGGGAGGGGCGGAAAGAGCAATCAGCCCCAGCATTTT | CATRGRGGKSNQPQHF
TRBJ1-5 | - | TRBV23-1 | - | TGCGCCAGCAGTCATCACCGGTTCGGGCCCCAGCATTTT | CASSHHRFGPQHF
TRBJ2-5 | - | TRBV30 | - | TGTGCCTGGAGGTGGACTAACCAAGAGACCCAGTACTTC | CAWRWTNQETQYF
TRBJ1-4 | - | TRBV9 | TRBD1 | TGTGCCAGCAGCGTAGAACAGGGGGGTGAAAAACTGTTTTTT | CASSVEQGGEKLFF
TRBJ2-1 | - | TRBV7-3 | - | TGTGCCAGCAGCACAGGACAGAGCTCCTACAATGAGCAGTTCTTC | CASSTGQSSYNEQFF
TRBJ2-1 | - | TRBV9 | TRBD2 | TGTGCCAGCAGCCCGAGGGTGGAGCGGGAGTTAAATGAGCAGTTCTTC | CASSPRVERELNEQFF
TRBJ1-2 | - | TRBV2 | - | TGTGCCAGCAGTGAGAGCCACCTCAATGGCTACACCTTC | CASSESHLNGYTF
TRBJ2-7 | - | TRBV6-1 | TRBD2 | TGTGCCAGCAGTGGACTAGCGGGAGGGCTCTACGAGCAGTACTTC | CASSGLAGGLYEQYF
TRBJ2-1 | - | TRBV28 | - | TGTGCCAGTAAGGACGGCGGGGACTACAATGAGCAGTTCTTC | CASKDGGDYNEQFF
TRBJ1-1 | - | TRBV7-9 | - | TGTGCCAGCAGCTTATTCTCCAGGGACACTGAAGCTTTCTTT | CASSLFSRDTEAFF
TRBJ1-5 | - | TRBV6-6 | - | TGTGCCAGCACCGTACACGGGGGCAATCAGCCCCAGCATTTT | CASTVHGGNQPQHF
TRBJ1-1 | - | TRBV6-5 | - | TGTGCCAGCAGTTACTCGTTCGGGGAAAGGGCCACTGAAGCTTTCTTT | CASSYSFGERATEAFF
TRBJ2-7 | - | TRBV4-1 | - | TGCGCCAGCAGCCAAGAAGATCTAGGCTCCTACGAGCAGTACTTC | CASSQEDLGSYEQYF
TRBJ2-7 | - | TRBV20-1 | - | TGCAGTGCTAGTGACAGCTACGAGCAGTACTTC | CSASDSYEQYF
TRBJ2-7 | - | TRBV7-9 | TRBD2 | TGTGCCAGCAGCTTCACTAGCGGAGCCTCCTACGAGCAGTACTTC | CASSFTSGASYEQYF
TRBJ2-2 | - | TRBV7-9 | - | TGTGCCAGCCTTCGAGAGCCAACCTTCCAAACCGGGGAGCTGTTTTTT | CASLREPTFQTGELFF
TRBJ1-1 | - | TRBV28 | TRBD1 | TGTGCCAGCAGTTTACCGGACAGGGGTTCTGAAGCTTTCTTT | CASSLPDRGSEAFF
TRBJ2-6 | - | TRBV27 | - | TGTGCCAGCAGTTGGGAAGGGGCACACTCTGGGGCCAACGTCCTGACTTTC | CASSWEGAHSGANVLTF
TRBJ1-2 | - | TRBV2 | TRBD1 | TGTGCCAGCAGTGAATATGAGGGGGCCCTTGGCTACACCTTC | CASSEYEGALGYTF
TRBJ1-5 | - | TRBV28 | - | TGTGCCAGCATCTCCGGGGTGCATGGGGTTCAGCCCCAGCATTTT | CASISGVHGVQPQHF
TRBJ2-1 | - | TRBV6-6 | - | TGTGCCAGCAGTCCGGGTTCCTACAATGAGCAGTTCTTC | CASSPGSYNEQFF
TRBJ2-7 | - | TRBV28 | - | TGTGCCAGCAGTTTACAGGGCCCCTACGAGCAGTACTTC | CASSLQGPYEQYF
TRBJ2-7 | - | TRBV28 | TRBD2 | TGTGCCAGCAGTCCGGGGACTAGCGGGATCTACGAGCAGTACTTC | CASSPGTSGIYEQYF
TRBJ2-7 | once | TRBV5-8 | TRBD1 | TGTGCCAGCAGCTTAGAGGGGGCGATTTACGAGCAGTACTTC | CASSLEGAIYEQYF
TRBJ1-5 | - | TRBV10-3 | - | TGTGCCATCAGTGAGTCGGGTCAGGGAGGTCAGCCCCAGCATTTT | CAISESGQGGQPQHF
TRBJ2-7 | once | TRBV9 | TRBD1 | TGTGCCAGCAGCACAGGGGTTAGCGAGCAGTACTTC | CASSTGVSEQYF
TRBJ2-7 | - | TRBV6-5 | - | TGTGCCAGCAGTTACTCCCGTGAAAGGGGTTACGAGCAGTACTTC | CASSYSRERGYEQYF
TRBJ2-1 | - | TRBV7-9 | TRBD2 | TGTGCCAGCAGCCGACTAGCGGGAGGGGATGAGCAGTTCTTC | CASSRLAGGDEQFF
TRBJ2-1 | - | TRBV5-6 | TRBD1 | TGTGCCAGCAGCCGCGGGACAGGGTCCTACAATGAGCAGTTCTTC | CASSRGTGSYNEQFF
TRBJ2-7 | - | TRBV25-1 | - | TGTGCCAGCATGAATCGAGCTCGGGACGAGCAGTACTTC | CASMNRARDEQYF
TRBJ2-5 | - | TRBV6-6 | TRBD2 | TGTGCCAGCAGCCGCCCCGGGACTACCAAAGAGACCCAGTACTTC | CASSRPGTTKETQYF
TRBJ2-5 | - | TRBV9 | TRBD2 | TGTGCCAGCAGCGAAAGTCTAGCGGGAGATGAGACCCAGTACTTC | CASSESLAGDETQYF
TRBJ2-7 | - | TRBV9 | - | TGTGCCAGCAGCGAGGGACTGGCCTACGAGCAGTACTTC | CASSEGLAYEQYF
TRBJ1-5 | - | TRBV18 | TRBD1 | TGTGCCAGCTCAATCCCTAGCAGGGGGCGCAATCAGCCCCAGCATTTT | CASSIPSRGRNQPQHF
TRBJ2-2 | - | TRBV27 | - | TGTGCCAGCAGCTCCTCCGTGGCAGGGAGGGAGCTGTTTTTT | CASSSSVAGRELFF
TRBJ2-4 | - | TRBV5-6 | TRBD1 | TGTGCCAGCAGCTTACAGACAGGGGTGTGGAACATTCAGTACTTC | CASSLQTGVWNIQYF
TRBJ1-3 | - | TRBV11-2 | - | TGTGCCAGCAGCCCCCAGCGCAACACCATATATTTT | CASSPQRNTIYF
TRBJ1-5 | - | TRBV7-8 | TRBD1 | TGTGCCAGCAGCTTAGGCAGGGGGCAGAGCAATCAGCCCCAGCATTTT | CASSLGRGQSNQPQHF
TRBJ1-5 | - | TRBV27 | - | TGTGCCAGCAGCACAAGGCGGGGGGGGCAGCCCCAGCATTTT | CASSTRRGGQPQHF
TRBJ2-2 | - | TRBV7-2 | TRBD2 | TGTGCCAGCAGCTTACGGGGGACTAGCGGGAATACCGGGGAGCTGTTTTTT | CASSLRGTSGNTGELFF
TRBJ2-7 | - | TRBV7-8 | - | TGTGCCAGCAGCTTAACGGGAGAAGAGCAGTACTTC | CASSLTGEEQYF
TRBJ1-5 | - | TRBV30 | TRBD1 | TGTGCCTGGACCGGCGGGACAGGGGATTCCATAAGCAATCAGCCCCAGCATTTT | CAWTGGTGDSISNQPQHF
TRBJ2-1 | - | TRBV6-5 | - | TGTGCCAGCAGTTACTTTAGCTCCTACAATGAGCAGTTCTTC | CASSYFSSYNEQFF
TRBJ1-1 | - | TRBV25-1 | - | TGTGCCAGCAGAATGTATCTTAACACTGAAGCTTTCTTT | CASRMYLNTEAFF
TRBJ2-1 | - | TRBV7-2 | - | TGTGCCAGCAGCTTAGGGACTATCGAGCAGTTCTTC | CASSLGTIEQFF